A selection of T cell receptor beta chains follows, all from one sample in a study of OX40 agonist ivuxolimab in advanced cancers. The protocol was immunoSEQ multiplex PCR, while the TCRdb copy is restricted to in-frame clones and leaves out a portion. The profile covers 20,000 to 25,000 clones, with over 80% appearing a single time and around 59% taken by the ten largest. This specimen consisted of CD4+ or CD8+ T cells sorted from blood, obtained in a trial of the OX40 agonist ivuxolimab. These receptor sequences come from an adult with an advanced solid tumor such as melanoma, head and neck, liver or kidney cancer. The CDR3 runs from the conserved cysteine through the conserved F or W. The D gene is left open where the match is weak. Where a row states a size, it is once, few, many or the class of an expanded clone; other rows omit it.

D: .
V: TRBV28
J: TRBJ1-3
size: .
CDR3: CASMQQGFSGNTIYF
DNA: TGTGCCAGTATGCAACAGGGCTTCTCTGGAAACACCATATATTTT

D: .
V: TRBV19
J: TRBJ1-1
size: .
CDR3: CASSIGWKQEAFF
DNA: TGTGCCAGTAGTATCGGATGGAAACAGGAAGCTTTCTTT

D: TRBD1
V: TRBV6-5
J: TRBJ1-2
size: .
CDR3: CASSTGEGYGYTF
DNA: TGTGCCAGCAGCACAGGGGAAGGGTATGGCTACACCTTC

D: .
V: TRBV13
J: TRBJ1-3
size: .
CDR3: CASSSGPSSGNTIYF
DNA: TGTGCCAGCAGCTCGGGACCTTCCTCTGGAAACACCATATATTTT

D: .
V: TRBV4-1
J: TRBJ1-5
size: .
CDR3: CASSLLGDVPQHF
DNA: TGCGCCAGCAGCCTCCTTGGTGATGTGCCCCAGCATTTT

D: .
V: TRBV9
J: TRBJ1-1
size: .
CDR3: CASSPSPPGNTEAFF
DNA: TGTGCCAGCAGTCCGTCTCCCCCAGGGAACACTGAAGCTTTCTTT

D: .
V: TRBV15
J: TRBJ2-5
size: once
CDR3: CATSSGVGGRQETQYF
DNA: TGTGCCACCAGCAGCGGGGTGGGAGGCCGACAAGAGACCCAGTACTTC

D: .
V: TRBV7-2
J: TRBJ2-2
size: .
CDR3: CASSWGRLGTGELFF
DNA: TGTGCCAGCAGCTGGGGCCGACTTGGGACCGGGGAGCTGTTTTTT

D: .
V: TRBV5-1
J: TRBJ2-2
size: .
CDR3: CASPSDTGELFF
DNA: TGCGCCAGCCCCTCGGATACCGGGGAGCTGTTTTTT

D: .
V: TRBV4-3
J: TRBJ2-3
size: .
CDR3: CASSLYLGADTQYF
DNA: TGCGCCAGCAGCCTTTACTTGGGGGCAGATACGCAGTATTTT

D: .
V: TRBV2
J: TRBJ1-5
size: .
CDR3: CASSEMEAGNQPQHF
DNA: TGTGCCAGCAGTGAGATGGAAGCGGGGAATCAGCCCCAGCATTTT

D: .
V: TRBV28
J: TRBJ1-5
size: .
CDR3: CASSFRENQPQHF
DNA: TGTGCCAGCAGTTTTAGGGAGAATCAGCCCCAGCATTTT